These T cell receptor beta chains were read from a single sample in a study of blood T cells in healthy people across ages. TCRdb analysed the 5' RACE reads with MiXCR anew, one entry per CDR3 protein. This sample has around 650,000 distinct CDR3 sequences, with 35% to 50% found just once. The specimen was blood. These receptors were obtained from an elderly man in good health. CDR3s include the opening cysteine and the closing phenylalanine or tryptophan. D genes are given only for firm matches. Size is omitted from some rows. Given values are once, few, many or a class for expanded clones.

len,abundance,d_gene,j_gene,v_gene,CDR3aa,CDR3nt
14,NA,NA,TRBJ2-2,TRBV6-4,CASSDSRSTGELFF,TGTGCCAGCAGTGACTCAAGGTCCACCGGGGAGCTGTTTTTT
16,NA,TRBD1,TRBJ2-7,TRBV6-6,CASRPFSGQGGNEQYF,TGTGCCAGCAGACCTTTCTCCGGACAGGGCGGCAACGAGCAGTACTTC
16,few,NA,TRBJ2-5,TRBV5-1,CASSLAPAGGGETQYF,TGCGCCAGCAGCTTGGCCCCGGCCGGAGGTGGAGAGACCCAGTACTTC
14,once,NA,TRBJ2-2,TRBV4-2,CASSHLTGTGELFF,TGTGCCAGCAGCCACCTGACAGGCACCGGGGAGCTGTTTTTT
8,few,NA,TRBJ2-7,TRBV7-2,CASSLKYF,TGTGCCAGCAGCTTAAAGTACTTC
17,many,TRBD2,TRBJ2-7,TRBV7-2,CASSLSSGGPKGGEQYF,TGTGCCAGCAGCTTATCAAGCGGGGGTCCTAAAGGGGGGGAGCAGTACTTC
16,few,NA,TRBJ2-5,TRBV7-7,CASARAGQTNQETQYF,TGTGCTAGCGCTCGGGCTGGGCAGACCAACCAAGAGACCCAGTACTTC
15,few,TRBD2,TRBJ2-1,TRBV15,CATSSGDYSGNEQFF,TGTGCCACCAGCAGTGGGGACTACAGCGGGAATGAGCAGTTCTTC
15,NA,NA,TRBJ2-5,TRBV7-2,CASSLAMFSEETQYF,TGTGCCAGCAGCTTAGCGATGTTTAGTGAAGAGACCCAGTACTTC
12,NA,NA,TRBJ2-3,TRBV11-2,CASSLDATTQYF,TGTGCCAGCAGCTTAGACGCCACTACGCAGTATTTT
16,NA,TRBD2,TRBJ2-2,TRBV12-3/TRBV12-4,CASTRTSGRGTGELFF,TGTGCCAGCACCCGGACTAGCGGGCGGGGTACCGGGGAGCTGTTTTTT
15,NA,NA,TRBJ2-3,TRBV5-1,CASSFASSNTDTQYF,TGCGCCAGCAGCTTCGCTTCTTCTAACACAGATACGCAGTATTTT
16,many,TRBD2,TRBJ2-7,TRBV28,CASSSRLAGDPGEQYF,TGTGCCAGCAGTTCTCGACTAGCGGGAGATCCTGGCGAGCAGTACTTC
14,many,NA,TRBJ2-3,TRBV7-9,CASSLLGSTDTQYF,TGTGCCAGCAGCTTACTCGGTAGCACAGATACGCAGTATTTT
12,few,NA,TRBJ1-1,TRBV28,CASSPRQFEAFF,TGTGCCAGCAGTCCTCGACAGTTTGAAGCTTTCTTT
14,NA,TRBD2,TRBJ2-7,TRBV6-2/TRBV6-3,CASKWTSRPYEQYF,TGTGCCAGCAAATGGACTAGCAGACCCTACGAGCAGTACTTC
16,NA,TRBD1,TRBJ2-7,TRBV20-1,CSARAGTAESSYEQYF,TGCAGTGCTAGAGCCGGGACAGCTGAAAGCTCCTACGAGCAGTACTTC
13,NA,NA,TRBJ2-1,TRBV12-5,CASGLARTHEQFF,TGTGCTAGTGGTTTGGCCCGGACCCATGAGCAGTTCTTC
17,few,NA,TRBJ2-1,TRBV5-5,CASSLQAGRGLYNEQFF,TGTGCCAGCAGCCTGCAGGCCGGGCGGGGACTCTACAATGAGCAGTTCTTC
17,NA,NA,TRBJ2-1,TRBV7-2,CASSSTGGSSSYNEQFF,TGTGCCAGCAGCTCGACCGGTGGTTCAAGCTCCTACAATGAGCAGTTCTTC
15,many,NA,TRBJ2-1,TRBV7-3,CASSFPTNSYNEQFF,TGTGCCAGCAGCTTCCCAACTAATTCCTACAATGAGCAGTTCTTC
14,NA,TRBD1,TRBJ1-6,TRBV10-3,CAISEWGQNSPLHF,TGTGCCATCAGTGAGTGGGGACAGAATTCACCCCTCCACTTT
16,NA,NA,TRBJ2-3,TRBV9,CASSAHSVLNRDTQYF,TGTGCCAGCAGCGCCCATAGCGTTTTAAACAGGGATACGCAGTATTTT
16,few,NA,TRBJ2-5,TRBV27,CASTKGGGFGQETQYF,TGTGCCAGCACAAAGGGGGGGGGTTTCGGACAAGAGACCCAGTACTTC
15,NA,TRBD2,TRBJ2-5,TRBV28,CASRIPGGSDETQYF,TGTGCCAGCAGGATACCGGGCGGGAGCGACGAGACCCAGTACTTC
13,once,TRBD1,TRBJ2-7,TRBV20-1,CSATPDREGEQYF,TGCAGTGCCACCCCGGACAGGGAAGGCGAGCAGTACTTC
16,NA,TRBD1,TRBJ2-7,TRBV6-2/TRBV6-3,CASLDRTGGNIYEQYF,TGTGCCAGCCTGGACCGGACAGGGGGGAACATCTACGAGCAGTACTTC
16,NA,TRBD2,TRBJ2-1,TRBV15,CATSRSGREPYNEQFF,TGTGCCACCAGCCGATCGGGGCGGGAGCCCTACAATGAGCAGTTCTTC
16,NA,NA,TRBJ2-3,TRBV21-1,CASSNGRSTAADTQYF,TGTGCCAGCAGCAATGGTAGGAGTACGGCGGCAGATACGCAGTATTTT
15,few,TRBD2,TRBJ2-1,TRBV29-1,CSLSPGTSGYNEQFF,TGCAGCCTTAGTCCCGGGACTAGCGGTTACAATGAGCAGTTCTTC
15,NA,TRBD2,TRBJ2-1,TRBV6-2/TRBV6-3,CASIAGLAGFYEQFF,TGTGCCAGCATCGCCGGACTAGCGGGGTTCTATGAGCAGTTCTTC
13,many,TRBD1,TRBJ1-1,TRBV5-1,CASTGDRATEAFF,TGCGCCAGCACCGGGGACAGGGCCACTGAAGCTTTCTTT
14,few,NA,TRBJ2-7,TRBV7-2,CASSPPQGRYEQYF,TGTGCCAGCAGCCCCCCCCAAGGGAGATACGAGCAGTACTTC
12,NA,NA,TRBJ2-1,TRBV7-2,CASSRDGYEQFF,TGTGCCAGCAGCCGAGATGGGTATGAGCAGTTCTTC
16,NA,NA,TRBJ2-1,TRBV7-8,CASSTSRRSSYNEQFF,TGTGCCAGCAGCACGTCCCGGCGAAGCTCCTACAATGAGCAGTTCTTC
15,NA,NA,TRBJ2-7,TRBV9,CASSVAGHVSYEQYF,TGTGCCAGCAGCGTAGCTGGTCACGTCTCCTACGAGCAGTACTTC
15,NA,NA,TRBJ2-5,TRBV5-1,CASSLEARLEETQYF,TGCGCCAGCAGCTTGGAAGCCAGGTTAGAAGAGACCCAGTACTTC
16,NA,NA,TRBJ2-1,TRBV28,CASSTSGVDSYNEQFF,TGTGCCAGCTCGACCTCGGGGGTGGACTCCTACAATGAGCAGTTCTTC
15,NA,NA,TRBJ1-3,TRBV20-1,CSALWRAGSGNTIYF,TGCAGTGCCTTGTGGCGAGCAGGCTCTGGAAACACCATATATTTT
14,NA,NA,TRBJ2-2,TRBV7-3,CASSLGKGTGELFF,TGTGCCAGCAGCTTAGGGAAAGGGACCGGGGAGCTGTTTTTT